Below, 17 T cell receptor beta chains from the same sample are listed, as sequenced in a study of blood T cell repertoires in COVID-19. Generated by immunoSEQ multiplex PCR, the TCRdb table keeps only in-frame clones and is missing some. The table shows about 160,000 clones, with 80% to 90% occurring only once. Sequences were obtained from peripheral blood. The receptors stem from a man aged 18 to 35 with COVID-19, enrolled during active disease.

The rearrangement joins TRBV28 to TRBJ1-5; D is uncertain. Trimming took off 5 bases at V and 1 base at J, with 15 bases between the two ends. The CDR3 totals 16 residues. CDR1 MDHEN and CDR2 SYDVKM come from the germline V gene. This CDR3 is CASSPSGVRSNQPQHF. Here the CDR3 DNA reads TGTGCCAGCAGTCCCTCGGGAGTTCGCAGCAATCAGCCCCAGCATTTT.

CDR3 in DNA: TGTGCCTGGAGTGACAACTCCTACGAGCAGTACTTC. The encoded protein is CAWSDNSYEQYF. The gene calls are TRBV30 and TRBJ2-7, with D hard to call. With 1 base removed from V and 0 bases from J, the gap between germline ends came to 4 bases. The CDR3 has 12 residues. The germline CDR1 and CDR2 sequences are GTSNPN and SVGIG (reference sequence).

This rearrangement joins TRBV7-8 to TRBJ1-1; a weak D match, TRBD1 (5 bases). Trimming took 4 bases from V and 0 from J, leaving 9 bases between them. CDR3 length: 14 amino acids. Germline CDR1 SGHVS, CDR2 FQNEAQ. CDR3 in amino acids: CASSSTDMNTEAFF. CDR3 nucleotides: TGTGCCAGCAGCTCGACAGACATGAACACTGAAGCTTTCTTT.

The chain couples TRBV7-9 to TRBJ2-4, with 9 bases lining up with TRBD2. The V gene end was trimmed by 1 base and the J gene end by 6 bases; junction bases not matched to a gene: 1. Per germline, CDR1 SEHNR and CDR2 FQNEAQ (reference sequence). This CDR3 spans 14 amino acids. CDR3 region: CASSLGLAVNIQYF. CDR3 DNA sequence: TGTGCCAGCAGCTTAGGACTAGCGGTAAACATTCAGTACTTC.

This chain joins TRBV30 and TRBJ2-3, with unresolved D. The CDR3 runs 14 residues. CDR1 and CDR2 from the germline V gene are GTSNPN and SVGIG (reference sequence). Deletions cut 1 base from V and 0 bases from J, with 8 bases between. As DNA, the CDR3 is TGTGCCTGGAGTGGAGGAACTAGCACAGATACGCAGTATTTT. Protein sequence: CAWSGGTSTDTQYF.

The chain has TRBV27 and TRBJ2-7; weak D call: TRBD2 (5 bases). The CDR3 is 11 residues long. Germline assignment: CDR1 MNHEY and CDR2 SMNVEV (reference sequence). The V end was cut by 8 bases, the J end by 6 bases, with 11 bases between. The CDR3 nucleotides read TGTGCCAGCGGGGAGTTAGGCGAGCAGTACTTC. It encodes CASGELGEQYF.

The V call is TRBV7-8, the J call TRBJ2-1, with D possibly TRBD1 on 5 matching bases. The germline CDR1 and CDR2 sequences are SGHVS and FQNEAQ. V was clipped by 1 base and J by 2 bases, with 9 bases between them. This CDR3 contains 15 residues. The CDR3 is CASSLEGVPYNEQFF. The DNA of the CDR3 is TGTGCCAGCAGCTTAGAAGGGGTCCCCTACAATGAGCAGTTCTTC.

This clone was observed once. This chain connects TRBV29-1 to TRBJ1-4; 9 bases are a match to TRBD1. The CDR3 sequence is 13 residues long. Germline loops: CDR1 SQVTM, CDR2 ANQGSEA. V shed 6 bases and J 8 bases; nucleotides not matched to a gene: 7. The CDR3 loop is CSVSQGAGEKLFF. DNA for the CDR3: TGCAGCGTCTCACAGGGGGCAGGGGAAAAACTGTTTTTT.

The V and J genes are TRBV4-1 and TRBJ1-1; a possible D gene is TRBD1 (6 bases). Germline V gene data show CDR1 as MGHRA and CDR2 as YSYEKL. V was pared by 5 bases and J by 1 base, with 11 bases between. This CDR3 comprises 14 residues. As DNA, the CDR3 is TGCGCCAGCAGCGCCAACAGGGAGAACACTGAAGCTTTCTTT. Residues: CASSANRENTEAFF.

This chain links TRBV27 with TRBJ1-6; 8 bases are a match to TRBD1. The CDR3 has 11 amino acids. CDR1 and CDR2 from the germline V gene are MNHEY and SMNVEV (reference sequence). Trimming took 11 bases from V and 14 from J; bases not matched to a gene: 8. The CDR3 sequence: CAAGQGGALHF. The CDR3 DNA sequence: TGTGCCGCCGGACAGGGAGGGGCCCTCCACTTT.

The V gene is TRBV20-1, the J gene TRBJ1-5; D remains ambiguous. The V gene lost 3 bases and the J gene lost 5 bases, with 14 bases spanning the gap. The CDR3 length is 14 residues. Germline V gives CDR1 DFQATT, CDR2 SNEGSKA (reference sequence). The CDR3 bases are TGCAGTGCTAGTCGGTACCCGAGGGATCAGCCCCAGCATTTT. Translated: CSASRYPRDQPQHF.

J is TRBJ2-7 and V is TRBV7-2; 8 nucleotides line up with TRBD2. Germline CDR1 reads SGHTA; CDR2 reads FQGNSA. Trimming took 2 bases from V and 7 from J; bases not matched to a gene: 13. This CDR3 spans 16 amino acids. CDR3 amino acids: CASSLLGSGDPSEQYF. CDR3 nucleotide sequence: TGTGCCAGCAGCTTACTTGGTAGCGGGGACCCCTCGGAGCAGTACTTC.

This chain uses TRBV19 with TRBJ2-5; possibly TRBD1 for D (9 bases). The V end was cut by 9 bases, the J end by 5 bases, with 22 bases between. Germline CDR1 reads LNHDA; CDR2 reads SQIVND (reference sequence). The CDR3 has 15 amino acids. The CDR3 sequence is CASASGGGTGETQYF. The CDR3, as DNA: TGTGCCAGCGCCTCCGGCGGGGGGACAGGGGAGACCCAGTACTTC. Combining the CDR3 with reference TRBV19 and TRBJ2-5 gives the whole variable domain DGGITQSPKYLFRKEGQNVTLSCEQNLNHDAMYWYRQDPGQGLRLIYYSQIVNDFQKGDIAEGYSVSREKKESFPLTVTSAQKNPTAFYLCASASGGGTGETQYFGPGTRLLVL.

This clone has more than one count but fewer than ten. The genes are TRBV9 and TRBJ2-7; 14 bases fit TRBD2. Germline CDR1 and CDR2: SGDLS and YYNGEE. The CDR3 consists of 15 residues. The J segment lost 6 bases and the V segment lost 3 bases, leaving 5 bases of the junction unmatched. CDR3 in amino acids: CASSATGTSGSEQYF. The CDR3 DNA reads TGTGCCAGCAGCGCCACCGGGACTAGCGGGAGCGAGCAGTACTTC.

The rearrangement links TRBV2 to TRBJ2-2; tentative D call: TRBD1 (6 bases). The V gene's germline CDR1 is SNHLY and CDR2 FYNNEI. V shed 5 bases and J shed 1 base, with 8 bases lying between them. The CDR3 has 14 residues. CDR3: CASSRTVNTGELFF. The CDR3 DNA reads TGTGCCAGCAGTAGGACAGTGAACACCGGGGAGCTGTTTTTT.

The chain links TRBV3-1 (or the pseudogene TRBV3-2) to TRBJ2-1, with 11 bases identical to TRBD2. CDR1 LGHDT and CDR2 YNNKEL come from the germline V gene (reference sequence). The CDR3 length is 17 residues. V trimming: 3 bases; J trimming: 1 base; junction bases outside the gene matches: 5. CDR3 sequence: CASSHLIAGGSYNEQFF. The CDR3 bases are TGTGCCAGCAGCCACCTCATAGCGGGAGGGTCCTACAATGAGCAGTTCTTC.

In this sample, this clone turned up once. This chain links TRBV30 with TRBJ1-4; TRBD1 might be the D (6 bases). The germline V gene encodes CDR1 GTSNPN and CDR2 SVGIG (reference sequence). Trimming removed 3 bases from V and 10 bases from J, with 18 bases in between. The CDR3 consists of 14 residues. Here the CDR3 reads CAWRSGGLQTKLFF. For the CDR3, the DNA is TGTGCCTGGAGGAGCGGGGGGCTTCAGACAAAACTGTTTTTT.